These 25 T cell receptor beta chains came from one sample sequenced in a study of beta chain features in type 1 diabetes. The whole isolated RNA underwent reverse transcription, so sequencing captured expressed TCRB transcripts. TCRdb's table, derived via immunoSEQ multiplex PCR, lists solely in-frame clones and lacks some. The table has 900,000 or so clones, 15% to 20% seen once; the top ten hold about 0.02%. The specimen was naive CD4+ T cells from blood. The receptors derive from a woman under 30 in good health.

This clone was counted between two and nine times. The chain joins TRBV18 to TRBJ1-1, with TRBD1 matching 8 bases. This CDR3 spans 15 amino acids. The J segment lost 5 bases and the V segment lost 3 bases, leaving 8 bases of the junction unmatched. From germline, CDR1 is KGHSH and CDR2 LQKENI. CDR3 DNA: TGTGCCAGCTCACCGATCGGACAGGGAGTGACTGAAGCTTTCTTT. Translated, it gives CASSPIGQGVTEAFF.

This clone was seen a few times. The V and J genes are TRBV7-9 and TRBJ2-1; TRBD1 might be the D (6 bases). V was clipped by 5 bases and J by 9 bases, with 17 bases between them. This CDR3 comprises 14 residues. CDR1 SEHNR and CDR2 FQNEAQ come from the germline V gene (reference sequence). The CDR3 bases are TGTGCCAGCAGCCCCCGTACAGGGTACCTTGAGCAGTTCTTC. This translates into CASSPRTGYLEQFF. The variable domain in full, with the rest retrieved from reference TRBV7-9 and TRBJ2-1, is DTGVSQNPRHKITKRGQNVTFRCDPISEHNRLYWYRQTLGQGPEFLTYFQNEAQLEKSRLLSDRFSAERPKGSFSTLEIQRTEQGDSAMYLCASSPRTGYLEQFFGPGTRLTVL.

The V gene is TRBV19, the J gene TRBJ2-7; D is undetermined. The V gene lost 9 bases and the J gene lost 4 bases, with 10 bases spanning the gap. The CDR3 spans 11 residues. Germline CDR1 and CDR2: LNHDA and SQIVND (reference sequence). CDR3 DNA sequence: TGTGCCAGAAAAAACTCGTACGAGCAGTACTTC. Protein product: CARKNSYEQYF.

The gene calls are TRBV5-6 and TRBJ2-1, with 8 bases identical to TRBD2. The CDR3 runs to 14 residues. Losses at the gene ends were 3 bases for V and 7 bases for J; bases not matched to a gene: 6. The germline V gene has CDR1 SGHDT and CDR2 YYEEEE. CDR3 DNA sequence: TGTGCCAGCAGCTGGAGCGGGAGTTGGAATGAGCAGTTCTTC. Its protein is CASSWSGSWNEQFF.

V is TRBV29-1 and J is TRBJ2-7, with 8 bases that match TRBD1. Germline loops: CDR1 SQVTM, CDR2 ANQGSEA. The CDR3 contains 13 residues. The ends lost 4 bases at V and 0 bases at J; junction bases unmatched: 2. The CDR3, as DNA: TGCAGCGTTGCGGACAGGGTCTCCTACGAGCAGTACTTC. It is translated as CSVADRVSYEQYF.

The rearrangement uses TRBV9 and TRBJ2-5, with 12 nucleotides matching TRBD2. With 3 bases clipped from V and 7 bases from J, the junction kept 4 bases outside the gene matches. This CDR3 spans 14 amino acids. CDR1 SGDLS and CDR2 YYNGEE come from the germline V gene. The CDR3 DNA reads TGTGCCAGCAGCGATCTAGCGGGAGGGAGGACCCAGTACTTC. As protein: CASSDLAGGRTQYF.

The rearrangement links TRBV11-2 to TRBJ1-6, with D perhaps matching TRBD1 (6 bases). Between the trimmed V and J ends, which lost 5 bases and 7 bases, there was a span of 15 bases. Germline assignment: CDR1 SGHAT and CDR2 FQNNGV. The CDR3 has 15 residues. The CDR3 region has the DNA TGTGCCAGCAGCCTCCGACAGGCTGAAAATTCACCCCTCCACTTT. Amino acids: CASSLRQAENSPLHF.

This clone occurred a few times. This rearrangement joins TRBV29-1 to TRBJ2-7; 13 nucleotides align to TRBD2. Germline CDR1 is SQVTM and CDR2 is ANQGSEA. V gave up 4 bases and J gave up 2 bases; unmatched junction bases: 5. The length of the CDR3 is 15 residues. CDR3 nucleotides: TGCAGCGTTGTTTTTGGACTAGCGGGAGCCTACGAGCAGTACTTC. It is translated as CSVVFGLAGAYEQYF.

V usage is TRBV18 and J usage is TRBJ2-5, with TRBD1 matching 9 bases. This CDR3 region has 15 residues. V lost 1 base, J lost 5 bases, and 5 bases stayed unmatched. Germline loops: CDR1 KGHSH, CDR2 LQKENI. Here the CDR3 reads CASSPRSTGGETQYF. The DNA of the CDR3 is TGTGCCAGCTCACCACGTTCGACAGGGGGGGAGACCCAGTACTTC.

The V and J genes are TRBV28 and TRBJ1-5; TRBD1 is a possible D gene (6 bases). CDR3 length: 15 amino acids. Deletions cut 6 bases from V and 2 bases from J, with 14 bases between. The V gene's germline CDR1 is MDHEN and CDR2 SYDVKM. DNA for the CDR3: TGTGCCAGCAGCCCGGACAGCAGGGGCAATCAGCCCCAGCATTTT. The encoded protein is CASSPDSRGNQPQHF.

This clone was found a few times. The chain recombines TRBV7-9 with TRBJ2-5; D gene ambiguous. This CDR3 has 13 residues. V lost 4 bases to trimming and J lost 2 bases, with 8 bases between them. In germline, CDR1 is SEHNR, CDR2 FQNEAQ (reference sequence). The CDR3, as DNA: TGTGCCAGCAGCTCCACCGAACAAGAGACCCAGTACTTC. Its translation is CASSSTEQETQYF.

This chain links TRBV15 with TRBJ2-1; no definite D call. This CDR3 contains 15 residues. From germline, CDR1 is LNHNV and CDR2 YYDKDF (reference sequence). V was trimmed by 3 bases and J by 0 bases, leaving 9 bases between them. This CDR3 is CATSSGISSYNEQFF. The CDR3, as DNA: TGTGCCACCAGCAGCGGCATTAGCTCCTACAATGAGCAGTTCTTC.

V and J are TRBV4-3 and TRBJ2-1; possibly TRBD1 for D (6 bases). CDR1 and CDR2 from the germline V gene are LGHNA and YSLEER. V was clipped by 4 bases and J by 4 bases, with 11 bases between them. The CDR3 has 14 amino acids. CDR3: CASSRDRLYNEQFF. The CDR3 DNA sequence: TGCGCCAGCAGCCGAGACAGGTTATACAATGAGCAGTTCTTC.

This chain uses TRBV19 with TRBJ2-1; 8 bases map to TRBD2. V trimming: 1 base; J trimming: 5 bases; junction bases outside the gene matches: 10. The length of the CDR3 is 17 residues. CDR1 LNHDA and CDR2 SQIVND come from the germline V gene (reference sequence). This chain's CDR3 is CASSIVLRGTRNNEQFF. As DNA, the CDR3 is TGTGCCAGTAGTATAGTCTTAAGAGGGACTAGGAACAATGAGCAGTTCTTC.

This sequence joins TRBV9 and TRBJ2-7; no definite D call. Between the trimmed V and J ends, which lost 4 bases and 4 bases, there was a span of 12 bases. Per the germline V gene, CDR1 is SGDLS and CDR2 is YYNGEE. The CDR3 has 13 amino acids. The CDR3 sequence: CASSPRPNYEQYF. Here the CDR3 DNA reads TGTGCCAGCAGCCCCCGCCCTAATTACGAGCAGTACTTC.

This clone has only a few counts. CDR3 DNA sequence: TGTGCCAGCAGCGTAGCTATACCGACGGTAGCGGGAGCCTACAATGAGCAGTTCTTC. Encoded protein: CASSVAIPTVAGAYNEQFF. This rearrangement joins TRBV9 to TRBJ2-1; 9 nucleotides align to TRBD2. V shed 0 bases and J 2 bases; nucleotides not matched to a gene: 12. The CDR3 sequence is 19 residues long. In germline, CDR1 is SGDLS, CDR2 YYNGEE.

The V gene is TRBV7-2, the J gene TRBJ2-3; D perhaps matches TRBD2 (6 bases). The germline V and J ends were trimmed by 5 bases and 2 bases, with 17 bases remaining between them. The CDR3 is made up of 16 amino acids. Germline CDR1 reads SGHTA; CDR2 reads FQGNSA. Written as DNA, the CDR3 is TGTGCCAGCAGCCACGTGAGGACTACCATCACAGATACGCAGTATTTT. It specifies CASSHVRTTITDTQYF.

The chain uses TRBV5-1 and TRBJ2-1, with D possibly matching TRBD2 (6 bases). The CDR3 contains 14 residues. The germline V and J ends were trimmed by 5 bases and 4 bases, with 13 bases remaining between them. Germline V gene lookup returns CDR1 SGHRS and CDR2 YFSETQ. CDR3 sequence reads: CASRESGTYNEQFF. The DNA for the CDR3 is TGCGCCAGCAGAGAATCAGGGACTTACAATGAGCAGTTCTTC.

The chain is built from TRBV14 and TRBJ2-7, with D unresolved. The CDR3 spans 12 residues. Germline V CDR1 and CDR2: SGHDN, FVKESK. V dropped 4 bases and J dropped 8 bases, with 12 bases sitting between them. CDR3 DNA: TGTGCCAGCAGCCCCGAAGTAGGAAAGCAGTACTTC. Protein product: CASSPEVGKQYF.

The chain recombines TRBV2 with TRBJ2-3; 13 positions match TRBD2. There are 18 residues in the CDR3. V trimming: 6 bases; J trimming: 5 bases; junction bases outside the gene matches: 14. Germline CDR1 SNHLY, CDR2 FYNNEI. This CDR3 reads CASSTLSWTSGRVDTQYF. The CDR3 DNA reads as TGTGCCAGCAGCACCCTCTCGTGGACTAGCGGGAGAGTAGATACGCAGTATTTT.

This clone was recorded a few times. The chain recombines TRBV11-3 with TRBJ2-3; possibly TRBD1 for D (6 bases). The V and J ends lost 0 bases and 2 bases respectively, with 12 bases between them. The CDR3 loop spans 16 amino acids. Germline lookup yields CDR1 SGHNT and CDR2 YENEEA. The CDR3 reads CASSLDQGPDTDTQYF. In nucleotides, the CDR3 is TGTGCCAGCAGCTTAGATCAGGGGCCGGACACAGATACGCAGTATTTT.

The V call is TRBV7-3, the J call TRBJ2-2; 7 positions agree with TRBD2. Per germline, CDR1 SGHTA and CDR2 FQGTGA. V dropped 4 bases and J dropped 1; count of bases not matched to a gene: 6. The CDR3 covers 16 residues. CDR3: CASSSQTSQNTGELFF. The DNA of the CDR3 is TGTGCCAGCAGCTCCCAGACTAGCCAGAACACCGGGGAGCTGTTTTTT.

The chain uses TRBV6-1 and TRBJ2-1, with 7 positions matching TRBD2. V lost 6 bases, J lost 6 bases, and 11 bases stayed unmatched. CDR1 and CDR2 from the germline V gene are MNHNS and SASEGT. CDR3 length: 15 residues. The CDR3 sequence is CASSRLAALGNEQFF. DNA for the CDR3: TGTGCCAGCAGCCGCCTAGCGGCGTTGGGCAATGAGCAGTTCTTC.

V is TRBV7-2 and J is TRBJ2-3; TRBD2 matches at 7 bases. The V gene's germline CDR1 is SGHTA and CDR2 FQGNSA. V dropped 2 bases and J dropped 4; count of bases not matched to a gene: 12. This CDR3 spans 17 amino acids. The CDR3 spells CASSLSPSGSGPDTQYF. The CDR3 bases are TGTGCCAGCAGCTTAAGCCCTAGCGGAAGCGGTCCAGATACGCAGTATTTT.

This clone was seen a few times. This rearrangement joins TRBV10-3 to TRBJ1-2; 7 positions match TRBD1. Germline CDR1 ENHRY, CDR2 SYGVKD. The CDR3 runs 13 residues. V lost 10 bases to trimming and J lost 6 bases; unmatched junction nucleotides: 11. The CDR3 bases are TGTGCCACCACACCTCAGGGGGAGGATGGCTACACCTTC. Amino acids: CATTPQGEDGYTF.